This T cell receptor beta chain was recorded in a study of Graves' ophthalmopathy and Graves' hyperthyroidism. The wider study: Being free of ophthalmopathy for 18 months of follow-up defined stable hyperthyroidism. Findings of the study overall: Also, most clonotypes expanded in the thyroid above 0.001 frequency appeared in blood. Discrimination between ophthalmopathy and stable hyperthyroidism by a 13-signature model showed about 85% sensitivity and over 70% specificity.

RNA transcripts served as template for amplifying TCR beta CDR3 sequences. Second-round multiplex PCR followed a first-round RT-PCR using HTBI primers. TCRdb re-analysed the multiplex PCR reads in MiXCR, keeping a single row per CDR3 protein. This table has approximately 1.2 million distinct CDR3 sequences, 36% appearing once. Hyperthyroidism patients were newly diagnosed, ill under 2 months, and aged 18 to 65 years. This clonotype appeared a few times. Antigen specificity is unknown. The germline V gene has CDR1 SGDLS and CDR2 YYNGEE. The V gene end was trimmed by 4 bases and the J gene end by 3 bases; junction bases not matched to a gene: 16. This CDR3 is built from 17 residues.

Input material: peripheral blood or thyroid tissue (not recorded which). The chain employs TRBV9 and TRBJ2-7; 7 nucleotides match TRBD1. This sequence was found in an adult man with Graves' hyperthyroidism. The CDR3: CASSPRSLGQPHYEQYF. DNA of the CDR3: TGTGCCAGCAGCCCCAGAAGTCTGGGACAGCCCCACTACGAGCAGTACTTC. The whole variable domain, filled in from reference TRBV9 and TRBJ2-7, reads DSGVTQTPKHLITATGQRVTLRCSPRSGDLSVYWYQQSLDQGLQFLIQYYNGEERAKGNILERFSAQQFPDLHSELNLSSLELGDSALYFCASSPRSLGQPHYEQYFGPGTRLTVT.